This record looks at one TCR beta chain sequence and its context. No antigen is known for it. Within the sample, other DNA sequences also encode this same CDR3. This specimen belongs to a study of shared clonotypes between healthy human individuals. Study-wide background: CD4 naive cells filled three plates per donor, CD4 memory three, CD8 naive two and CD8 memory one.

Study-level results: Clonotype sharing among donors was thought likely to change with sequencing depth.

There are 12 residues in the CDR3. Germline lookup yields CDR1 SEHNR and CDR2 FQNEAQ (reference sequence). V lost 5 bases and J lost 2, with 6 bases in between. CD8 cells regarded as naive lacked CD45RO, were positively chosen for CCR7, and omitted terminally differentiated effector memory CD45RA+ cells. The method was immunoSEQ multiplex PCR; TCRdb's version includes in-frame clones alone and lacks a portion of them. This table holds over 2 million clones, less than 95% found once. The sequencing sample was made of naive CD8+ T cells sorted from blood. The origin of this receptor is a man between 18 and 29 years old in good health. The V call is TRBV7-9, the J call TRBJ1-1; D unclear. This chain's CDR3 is CASSLDNTEAFF. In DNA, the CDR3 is TGTGCCAGCAGCCTCGATAACACTGAAGCTTTCTTT.